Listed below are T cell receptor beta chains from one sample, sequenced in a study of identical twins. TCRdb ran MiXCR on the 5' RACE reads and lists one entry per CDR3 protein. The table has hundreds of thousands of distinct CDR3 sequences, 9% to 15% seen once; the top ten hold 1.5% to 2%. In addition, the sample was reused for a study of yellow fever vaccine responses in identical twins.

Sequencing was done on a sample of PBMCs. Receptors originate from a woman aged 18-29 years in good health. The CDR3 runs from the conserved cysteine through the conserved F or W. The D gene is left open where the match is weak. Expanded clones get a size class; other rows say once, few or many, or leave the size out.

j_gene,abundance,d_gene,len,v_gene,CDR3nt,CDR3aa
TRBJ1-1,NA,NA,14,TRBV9,TGTGCCAGCAGCGCCGGGTGGGGGAACACTGAAGCTTTCTTT,CASSAGWGNTEAFF
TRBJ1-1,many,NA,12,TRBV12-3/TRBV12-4,TGTGCCAGCATCGGGTTTGCCCAAGAAGCTTTCTTT,CASIGFAQEAFF
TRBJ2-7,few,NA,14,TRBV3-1,TGTGCCAGCAGCTCGGGGGAGGGGGCCTACGAGCAGTACTTC,CASSSGEGAYEQYF
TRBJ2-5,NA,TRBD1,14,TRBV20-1,TGCAGTGCTAGGAAACTGGGGACAGAAGAGACCCAGTACTTC,CSARKLGTEETQYF
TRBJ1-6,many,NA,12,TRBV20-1,TGCAGTATAAGGGACTTCAATTCACCCCTCCACTTT,CSIRDFNSPLHF
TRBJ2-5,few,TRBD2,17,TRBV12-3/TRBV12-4,TGTGCCAGCAGTCCCCTAGCGGGGGGGCTTGAGCGAGAGACCCAGTACTTC,CASSPLAGGLERETQYF
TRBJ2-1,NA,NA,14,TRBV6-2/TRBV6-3,TGTGCCAGCAGTTACGTTTCCGGATACAATGAGCAGTTCTTC,CASSYVSGYNEQFF
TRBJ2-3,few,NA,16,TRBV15,TGTGCCACCAGCAGAGTAACTAGTCCTAACACAGATACGCAGTATTTT,CATSRVTSPNTDTQYF
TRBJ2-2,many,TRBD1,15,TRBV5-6,TGTGCCAGCAGCTTAGAGGACAGGGTTGCCGGGGAGCTGTTTTTT,CASSLEDRVAGELFF
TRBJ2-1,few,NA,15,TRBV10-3,TGTGCCATCAGTGAGTTGGGGACTTACAACAATGAGCAGTTCTTC,CAISELGTYNNEQFF
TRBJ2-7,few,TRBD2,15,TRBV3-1,TGTGCCAGCAGCCAAGTTTTTGCGGGGGATTACGAGCAGTACTTC,CASSQVFAGDYEQYF
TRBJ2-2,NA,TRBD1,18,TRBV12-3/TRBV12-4,TGTGCCAGCAGTTCCGGGACAGGGGGCTCCCGGGGGTCCGGGGAGCTGTTTTTT,CASSSGTGGSRGSGELFF
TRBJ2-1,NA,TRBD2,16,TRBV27,TGTGCCAGCAGTTTTGGAGTGGCGGGAGCTTTCAATGAGCAGTTCTTC,CASSFGVAGAFNEQFF
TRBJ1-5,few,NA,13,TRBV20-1,TGCAGTGCTAGAGCTGATAGCAATCAGCCCCAGCATTTT,CSARADSNQPQHF
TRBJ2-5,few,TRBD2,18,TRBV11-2,TGTGCCAGCAGCTCCCTCGGACTAGCGGGGGGAGGGAGAGAGACCCAGTACTTC,CASSSLGLAGGGRETQYF
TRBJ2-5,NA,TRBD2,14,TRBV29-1,TGCAGCGTTGAATTGGGGGTAGCGGGAGAGACCCAGTACTTC,CSVELGVAGETQYF
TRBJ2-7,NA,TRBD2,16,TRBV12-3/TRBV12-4,TGTGCCAGCAGTACCCGGGGGGGCATCGGATCCTACGAGCAGTACTTC,CASSTRGGIGSYEQYF
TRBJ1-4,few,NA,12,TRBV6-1,TGTGCCAGCAGTGAAGGGACGCTAGAGGGTTTTTTT,CASSEGTLEGFF
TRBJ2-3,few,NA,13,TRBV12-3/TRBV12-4,TGTGCCAGCAGTTTAATGGGTCCAGATACGCAGTATTTT,CASSLMGPDTQYF
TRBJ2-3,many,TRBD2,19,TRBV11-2,TGTGCCAGCAGCTTTTTGGGGACTAGCGGGAGGGCAGAGGCAGATACGCAGTATTTT,CASSFLGTSGRAEADTQYF
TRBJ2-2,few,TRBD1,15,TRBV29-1,TGCAGCGTCGACCGCCGGGACAGGTACACCGGGGAGCTGTTTTTT,CSVDRRDRYTGELFF
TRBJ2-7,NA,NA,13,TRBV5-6,TGTACCAGCAGCTTGTCTTCGGGTAACGAGCAGTACTTC,CTSSLSSGNEQYF
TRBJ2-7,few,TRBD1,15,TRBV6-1,TGTGCCAGCAGTGAAGGACAGGGAGTTGTATACGAGCAGTACTTC,CASSEGQGVVYEQYF
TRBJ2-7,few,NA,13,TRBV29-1,TGCAGCGCCACTGTAGGGGGAACCTACGAGCAGTACTTC,CSATVGGTYEQYF
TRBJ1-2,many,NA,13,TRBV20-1,TGCAGTGCTAGAGGAGGGTTCGGCTATGGCTACACCTTC,CSARGGFGYGYTF
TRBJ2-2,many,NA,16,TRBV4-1,TGCGCCAGCAGTTCCCGGTTGGGAGCGAACACCGGGGAGCTGTTTTTT,CASSSRLGANTGELFF
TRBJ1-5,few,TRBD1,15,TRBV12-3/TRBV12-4,TGTGCCAGCAGTTTAGTTGGCAGGGGGGTTCAGCCCCAGCATTTT,CASSLVGRGVQPQHF
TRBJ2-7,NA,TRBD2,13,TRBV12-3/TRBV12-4,TGTGCCAGCAGGTCGGGACTAGTCTCCGAGCAGTACTTC,CASRSGLVSEQYF
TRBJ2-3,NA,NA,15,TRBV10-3,TGTGCCATCCGGGGGGCAGAGTACCGCACAGATACGCAGTATTTT,CAIRGAEYRTDTQYF
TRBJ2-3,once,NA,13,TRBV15,TGTGCCACCAGCGGGTACTCGTCTGATACGCAGTATTTT,CATSGYSSDTQYF
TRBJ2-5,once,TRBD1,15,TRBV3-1,TGTGCCAGCACCCCCGGAGCCAGGGGGCAAGAGACCCAGTACTTC,CASTPGARGQETQYF
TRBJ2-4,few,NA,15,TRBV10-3,TGTGCCATCAGTTCCCTGGGACCTCCAAAAAACATTCAGTACTTC,CAISSLGPPKNIQYF
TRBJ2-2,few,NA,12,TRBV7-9,TGTGCCAGCACTCAGGACACCGGGGAGCTGTTTTTT,CASTQDTGELFF
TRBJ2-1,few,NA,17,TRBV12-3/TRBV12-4,TGTGCCAGCAGTTTAGGAGGCGCCCTTATTTTGTACAATGAGCAGTTCTTC,CASSLGGALILYNEQFF
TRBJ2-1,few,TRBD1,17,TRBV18,TGTGCCAGCTCACCACCGCCGGGACAGGGTGCCTACAATGAGCAGTTCTTC,CASSPPPGQGAYNEQFF
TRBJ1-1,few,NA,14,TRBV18,TGTGCCAGCTCACCACAGGGCGCAGGGGTCGGAGCTTTCTTT,CASSPQGAGVGAFF
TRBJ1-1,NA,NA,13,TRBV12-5,TGTGCTAGTGGTTTGGGAAGGAACACTGAAGCTTTCTTT,CASGLGRNTEAFF
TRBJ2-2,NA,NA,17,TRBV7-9,TGTGCCAGCAGCTCCCGGGAGTTGGCGTGGGATGGCGGGGAGCTGTTTTTT,CASSSRELAWDGGELFF
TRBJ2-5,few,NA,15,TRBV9,TGTGCCAGCAGCGTAGCCGTGGGGGGACAAGAGACCCAGTACTTC,CASSVAVGGQETQYF